This TCR beta chain was recovered during a study of CD8+ T cells in alopecia areata. Overall study results and limits: Normal scalp showed lower clonality than lesional scalp, especially alopecia totalis/universalis. A great number of expanded lesional clones endured in scalp and blood during tofacitinib.

After isolation, RNA underwent reverse transcription to generate cDNA as the sequencing template. TCRdb's table, derived via immunoSEQ multiplex PCR, lists solely in-frame clones and lacks some. Here the sample spans 90,000 to 100,000 clones, approximately 60% being singletons. Worth noting for this clone: Its antigen is unknown. The junction does not match germline at one end; this may be a read error.

The treatment: oral pan-JAK inhibitor, 5-10 mg twice daily. Obtained from alopecia areata patients were lesional scalp punch biopsies along with peripheral blood. PBMCs were stained for CD3, CD4 and CD8, and CD4+ and CD8+ T cells were sorted. The CDR3 totals 13 residues. Germline V lookup: CDR1 SEHNR, CDR2 FQNEAQ (reference sequence). The TCR sequence derives from a human donor with alopecia areata. Material: CD8+ T cells sorted from blood, obtained at week 4, from a patient treated with tofacitinib. The chain combines TRBV7-9 with TRBJ1-1; D is unresolved. In nucleotides, the CDR3 is TGTGCCAGCAGCTTAGATCCGGGTCCTGATGCTTTCTTT. Translating it yields CASSLDPGPDAFF.